This T cell receptor (beta chain) comes out of a study of naive and memory T cell subsets. Points from the study as a whole: Each distinct alpha or beta sequence counts as one clonotype. Over 90% of naive TCR sequences appeared only once, unlike memory subsets.

The table lists this clonotype with many counts. The antigen remains unidentified. Germline CDR1 is SGHAT and CDR2 is FQNNGV. V lost 5 bases, J lost 7 bases, and 20 bases lay in between. This CDR3 is 16 amino acids long. An equimolar mix of two oligonucleotides served as the beta constant-region primer for TRBC1 and TRBC2. TCRdb called the UMI-ligation and nested PCR reads again in MiXCR, with one record for every CDR3 protein. The repertoire holds approximately 82,000 distinct CDR3 sequences, more than 6.5% seen once, with around 1.6% in the top ten. Separate alpha and beta amplification began at the second PCR step. Cells stained for CD3, CD4, CD8, CD45RA, CD27 and viability were sorted into four CD45RA/CD27 subsets.

The V and J genes are TRBV11-2 and TRBJ1-4, with D perhaps matching TRBD1 (5 bases). The TCR sequence derives from a human donor in good health. Sequencing was carried out using central memory CD4+ T cells from blood. CDR3 bases: TGTGCCAGCAGCCCCCAGTTGCAGGCGGGGGGTGAAAAACTGTTTTTT. This codes for CASSPQLQAGGEKLFF.